This T cell receptor (beta chain) stems from a study of blood T cell repertoires in COVID-19. About the study: Sites across the United States, Italy and Spain contributed samples from acute and convalescent COVID-19. The analysed material was cDNA or gDNA that came from T cells, B-cell-depleted T cells, or PBMCs.

This CDR3 spans 13 amino acids. The V end lost 3 bases, the J end lost 5 bases, and 8 bases lay between the germline ends. Germline V CDR1 and CDR2: MRHNA, SNTAGT. Source study methods: Using reference gene primer amplification, nucleated cell counts were estimated. Clones were sequenced by immunoSEQ multiplex PCR, and TCRdb holds only the in-frame ones, with some missing. The V and J calls and clone size come from that table; D and trimming were worked out from the DNA. This sample yields around 99,000 clones, of which nearly 85% are seen a single time; around 6.7% belongs to the top ten. This sequence joins TRBV6-4 and TRBJ1-5; D gene unclear. The TCR originated in a woman aged 45-60 years with acute or convalescent COVID-19. Input material: peripheral blood. CDR3 in amino acids: CASSDEVDQPQHF. CDR3 in DNA: TGTGCCAGCAGTGATGAGGTTGATCAGCCCCAGCATTTT.